Detailed here is one T cell receptor (beta chain). Its cognate antigen is unknown. As it was prepared, the TCRbeta library received unique molecular identifiers. From the PCR reads, TCRdb called clonotypes with MiXCR, one entry per CDR3 protein. This sample has some 840,000 distinct CDR3 sequences; less than 20% occur once, and the top ten carry around 4.5%. The data are from a study of T-cell reconstitution after alpha-beta-depleted transplantation in children. Germline-derived CDR1 and CDR2 are SGHRS and YFSETQ. With 4 bases removed from V and 1 base from J, the gap between germline ends came to 16 bases. CDR3 size: 16 residues. General study points: Newly made T cells mostly supplied T-cell counts and diversity one year after transplant. Where alpha-beta T cells came from about two months after transplant was reportedly several hundred expanded graft clones. Surviving recipient T cells and intrathymic progenitors accounted for some patients' high TCRbeta diversity at day 60.

The input for sequencing was PBMCs, mostly from graft donor cells, taken 360 days after TCRalphabeta/CD19-depleted stem cell transplant. The gene calls are TRBV5-1 and TRBJ2-3; D is undetermined. The receptor was derived from a male patient younger than 18 who had a stem cell transplant for acute lymphoblastic leukemia, so the T cells may come from the graft donor. CDR3 sequence (DNA): TGCGCCAGCAGCCAAAGGAAAGCAGCGCGCACAGATACGCAGTATTTT. This codes for CASSQRKAARTDTQYF.